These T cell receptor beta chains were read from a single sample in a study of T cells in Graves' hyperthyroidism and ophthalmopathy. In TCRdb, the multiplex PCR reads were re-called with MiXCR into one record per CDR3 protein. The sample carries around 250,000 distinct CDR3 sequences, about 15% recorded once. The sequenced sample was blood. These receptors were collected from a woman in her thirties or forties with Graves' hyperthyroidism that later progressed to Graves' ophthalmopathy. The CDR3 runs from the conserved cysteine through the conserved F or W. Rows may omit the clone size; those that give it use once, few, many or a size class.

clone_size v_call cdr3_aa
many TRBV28 CASAPDQGRRTEAFF
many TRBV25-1 CASSKGQGSLRTEAFF
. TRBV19 CASSARRDRSYSNQPQHF
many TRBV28 CASRRTGGTGTEAFF
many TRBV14 CASSQFTGLREQFF
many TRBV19 CASNQGPAEKLFF
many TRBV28 CASSLWTDQPQHF
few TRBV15 CATSSRTGGIGELFF
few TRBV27 CASRDREREKLFF
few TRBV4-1 CASSPPGTGNTGELFF
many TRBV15 CATSSGLHLNTGELFF
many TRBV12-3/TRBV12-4 CASSLGGLTTDTQYF
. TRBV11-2 CASSLVGARVDTQYF
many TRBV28 CASSDRGRDYGYTF
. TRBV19 CASSSGQGFDNEQFF
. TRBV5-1 CASSQPERGDTDTQYF
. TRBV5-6 CASSLVANNEQFF
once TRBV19 CAIRDRGGTNTEAFF
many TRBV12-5 CASGPCSPRTGYEQYF
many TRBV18 CASSPGLAGSYEQYF
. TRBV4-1 CASSHFDQPQHF
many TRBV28 CASSLYRGTYNSPLHF
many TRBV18 CASSPQKGTSVYF
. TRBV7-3 CASSASATTGANVLTF
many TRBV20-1 CSAKKTGFSRAYAEAFF
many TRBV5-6 CASSLRHNTGELFF
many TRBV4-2 CASSQPHSYNEQFF